This passage covers 22 T cell receptor beta chains from one sample sequenced in a study of cytomegalovirus exposure and HLA in healthy donors. PCR amplification relied on 60 Vbeta primers (plus 13 Jbeta primers). Clones were read by immunoSEQ multiplex PCR, and TCRdb kept only the in-frame ones, dropping some. The sample has about 130,000 clones, approximately 71% seen once. The sequencing sample was made of PBMCs. These receptors were taken from a man between 25 and 39 years old in good health and CMV-seronegative.

This clone was observed a few times. The chain links TRBV30 to TRBJ2-5, with 8 bases fitting TRBD2. V shed 4 bases, J shed 2 bases, and the junction held 6 bases outside the gene matches. CDR3 size: 14 residues. CDR1 and CDR2 (germline): GTSNPN, SVGIG (reference sequence). CDR3 sequence reads: CAWTKAGAQETQYF. The CDR3 nucleotides read TGTGCCTGGACGAAAGCGGGAGCTCAAGAGACCCAGTACTTC.

This clone was counted only a few times. The gene calls are TRBV5-1 and TRBJ2-7; D gene uncertain. V was shortened by 0 bases and J by 1 base, with 8 bases between the two germline ends. The CDR3 is 14 amino acids. Germline CDR1 SGHRS, CDR2 YFSETQ. The CDR3 DNA reads TGCGCCAGCAGCTTGGGTTCCTATTCCTACGAGCAGTACTTC. This codes for CASSLGSYSYEQYF.

This clone turned up a few times. The chain uses TRBV28 and TRBJ1-1; no clear D. Germline CDR1 MDHEN, CDR2 SYDVKM. The CDR3 is 14 amino acids. Trimming shortened V by 3 bases and J by 5 bases, and 13 bases separated the two germline ends. CDR3 coding DNA: TGTGCCAGCAGTTTGGCAGGACTGGGAACTGAAGCTTTCTTT. It encodes CASSLAGLGTEAFF.

The CDR3 loop reads CASSLSRESDTIYF. The CDR3 bases are TGTGCCAGCAGCTTATCTAGGGAGTCTGACACCATATATTTT. The chain carries TRBV9 and TRBJ1-3; D is uncertain. CDR1 is SGDLS and CDR2 is YYNGEE in the germline V gene. The CDR3 sequence is 14 residues long. V lost 4 bases to trimming and J lost 8 bases, with 16 bases between them.

Only one count was recorded for this clone. The gene calls are TRBV5-1 and TRBJ2-3; weak D call: TRBD2 (6 bases). Germline V CDR1 and CDR2: SGHRS, YFSETQ. The length of the CDR3 is 15 residues. V dropped 5 bases and J dropped 2 bases, with 15 bases sitting between them. In nucleotides, the CDR3 is TGCGCCAGCAGGGGGTACGGGGGAGACACAGATACGCAGTATTTT. This gives the protein CASRGYGGDTDTQYF.

V and J are TRBV2 and TRBJ2-7; D might be TRBD1 (5 bases). Trimming cost V 7 bases and J 6 bases, with 10 bases left between them. CDR1 is SNHLY and CDR2 is FYNNEI in the germline V gene. This CDR3 region has 11 residues. CDR3 protein: CASIQGSEQYF. CDR3 in DNA: TGTGCCAGCATCCAGGGATCCGAGCAGTACTTC.

The J gene is TRBJ1-5, the V gene TRBV19; D not certain. Trimming took off 3 bases at V and 1 base at J, with 10 bases between the two ends. Per germline, CDR1 LNHDA and CDR2 SQIVND (reference sequence). The CDR3 runs to 15 residues. The CDR3 here is CASSILARSNQPQHF. CDR3 coding DNA: TGTGCCAGTAGTATTTTAGCGCGGAGCAATCAGCCCCAGCATTTT.

The rearrangement uses TRBV30 and TRBJ2-1, with D unresolved. Germline loops: CDR1 GTSNPN, CDR2 SVGIG (reference sequence). The CDR3 is 13 residues long. V was cut by 2 bases and J by 9 bases, with 14 bases left in between. The CDR3 spells CAWSPMSSGEQFF. CDR3 bases: TGTGCCTGGAGTCCCATGAGTAGTGGTGAGCAGTTCTTC.

The chain couples TRBV6-1 to TRBJ1-5; 7 bases match TRBD1. This CDR3 comprises 13 residues. With V trimmed by 7 bases and J by 6 bases, 6 bases remained unmatched. CDR1 and CDR2 (germline): MNHNS, SASEGT. The CDR3 region has the DNA TGTGCCAGCACCCTAGGGGGCGCTCAGCCCCAGCATTTT. It translates to CASTLGGAQPQHF.

The V call is TRBV7-6, the J call TRBJ2-7; 7 nucleotides match TRBD2. The CDR3 covers 15 residues. Germline values: CDR1 SGHVS, CDR2 FNYEAQ. J lost 2 bases, V lost 1 base, and 5 bases had no gene match. This chain's CDR3 is CASSLVFGGTYEQYF. The DNA of the CDR3 is TGTGCCAGCAGCTTAGTGTTCGGGGGGACCTACGAGCAGTACTTC.

V usage is TRBV11-2 and J usage is TRBJ2-7; TRBD1 aligns across 11 bases. Germline-derived CDR1 and CDR2 are SGHAT and FQNNGV. This CDR3 is 14 amino acids long. Trimming at V came to 6 bases and at J to 4 bases, leaving 5 bases not matched to a gene. CDR3 nucleotide sequence: TGTGCCAGCAGTTACGGGACAGGGGGTTACGAGCAGTACTTC. The encoded protein is CASSYGTGGYEQYF.

This chain connects TRBV10-3 to TRBJ1-1, with TRBD1 matching 8 bases. This CDR3 region has 14 residues. CDR1 ENHRY and CDR2 SYGVKD come from the germline V gene. Trimming at V came to 5 bases and at J to 4 bases, leaving 6 bases not matched to a gene. The CDR3 DNA follows: TGTGCCATCAGTAGCACTACAGGGGGCACTGAAGCTTTCTTT. Protein: CAISSTTGGTEAFF.

V and J are TRBV5-4 and TRBJ2-7; TRBD1 might be the D (6 bases). Per the germline V gene, CDR1 is SGHNT and CDR2 is YYREEE (reference sequence). The V end lost 5 bases, the J end lost 7 bases, and 10 bases lay between the germline ends. The CDR3 loop spans 11 amino acids. The CDR3 is CASRRGKEQYF. The CDR3 nucleotides read TGTGCCAGCAGAAGGGGGAAGGAGCAGTACTTC.

CDR3 in amino acids: CARSCDGDRIYEQYF. The CDR3 bases are TGTGCCAGAAGCTGCGATGGGGACAGGATCTACGAGCAGTACTTC. The V and J genes are TRBV5-3 and TRBJ2-7; 8 nucleotides match TRBD1. TRBV5-3 is treated as an ORF (open reading frame) with a function not yet certain. With V trimmed by 3 bases and J by 3 bases, 8 bases remained unmatched. This CDR3 is 15 amino acids long.

This sequence joins TRBV9 and TRBJ2-2; D possibly corresponds to TRBD1 (6 bases). With 0 bases removed from V and 2 bases from J, the gap between germline ends came to 8 bases. The CDR3 extends over 15 amino acids. CDR1 is SGDLS and CDR2 is YYNGEE in the germline V gene. The CDR3 sequence: CASSVGTVNTGELFF. DNA of the CDR3: TGTGCCAGCAGCGTAGGGACAGTTAACACCGGGGAGCTGTTTTTT.

V gene TRBV4-1 combines with J gene TRBJ1-1, with TRBD1 matching 10 bases. The V segment lost 4 bases and the J segment 4 bases; nucleotides outside the gene matches: 3. The germline V gene has CDR1 MGHRA and CDR2 YSYEKL. This CDR3 contains 14 residues. Here the CDR3 reads CASSLGTGVTEAFF. The CDR3 region has the DNA TGCGCCAGCAGCCTCGGGACAGGGGTCACTGAAGCTTTCTTT.

This clone turned up a few times. The chain carries TRBV9 and TRBJ1-1; a possible D gene is TRBD1 (5 bases). The germline gives CDR1 SGDLS, CDR2 YYNGEE. Trimming left V 3 bases short and J 9 bases short, with 15 bases between. The CDR3 length is 13 residues. In nucleotides, the CDR3 is TGTGCCAGCAGCGCGTTTTCGACAGACCAAGCTTTCTTT. This gives the protein CASSAFSTDQAFF.

The chain couples TRBV7-8 to TRBJ2-1; 9 bases match TRBD2. Germline CDR1 is SGHVS and CDR2 is FQNEAQ. Unmatched junction bases numbered 13, after V lost 1 base and J lost 3 bases. This CDR3 is 19 amino acids long. Here the CDR3 DNA reads TGTGCCAGCAGCTTAGTAGCGGGAGCCTTTCTTGGGTTCTACAATGAGCAGTTCTTC. Its translation: CASSLVAGAFLGFYNEQFF.

In nucleotides, the CDR3 is TGTGCCAGCAGCGTAGCTGGGGGGCAGGGGGGAGAGACCCAGTACTTC. It translates to CASSVAGGQGGETQYF. The chain carries TRBV9 and TRBJ2-5, with a weak D call TRBD1 (7 bases). V lost 0 bases, J lost 4 bases, and 16 bases lay in between. Germline lookup yields CDR1 SGDLS and CDR2 YYNGEE. The CDR3 contains 16 residues.

This CDR3 reads CASSIEGGAELFF. In nucleotides, the CDR3 is TGTGCCAGCAGCATAGAGGGAGGGGCGGAGCTGTTTTTT. The rearrangement uses TRBV11-1 and TRBJ2-2; TRBD2 agrees at 7 bases. The germline V gene encodes CDR1 SGHAT and CDR2 FQDESV (reference sequence). J lost 10 bases, V lost 5 bases, and 7 bases had no gene match. The CDR3 extends over 13 amino acids.

The chain carries TRBV5-4 and TRBJ2-5; weak D call: TRBD2 (6 bases). The closer fit of TRBJ2-7 to the DNA end suggests the J call may be wrong. In germline, CDR1 is SGHNT, CDR2 YYREEE (reference sequence). This CDR3 is 16 amino acids long. CDR3 sequence (DNA): TGTGCCAGCAGCTTGGATGGCGGGACCAACTCCTACGAGCAGTACTTC. It yields the protein CASSLDGGTNSYEQYF.

This clone was observed a few times. The rearrangement joins TRBV2 to TRBJ1-5; 9 positions agree with TRBD1. Germline V gene data show CDR1 as SNHLY and CDR2 as FYNNEI. V was clipped by 7 bases and J by 0 bases; unmatched bases: 7. This CDR3 has 16 residues. Written as DNA, the CDR3 is TGTGCCAGCACCCCCACAGGGGGCAATAGCAATCAGCCCCAGCATTTT. Amino acid sequence: CASTPTGGNSNQPQHF.